The clone carrying this T cell receptor beta chain was recorded only once. The junction and the germline gene differ at one end; a read error may be behind it. TCRdb reanalysed the 5' RACE reads using MiXCR and keeps one entry per CDR3 protein. In the table there are some 200,000 distinct CDR3 sequences, around 13% of which are singletons. CDR3 size: 14 residues. Germline-derived CDR1 and CDR2 are SGHDN and FVKESK. This sample was included in a study of CD8 T cells in ankylosing spondylitis. The chain carries TRBV14 and TRBJ1-2; 7 nucleotides align to TRBD1. This clonotype originated in a male donor with ankylosing spondylitis or in good health (not recorded which). The sequenced sample consisted of blood, either unsorted or a sorted T cell fraction (not recorded which). CDR3 region: CGSSQERTGPLHTF. The CDR3 DNA reads as TGTGGCAGCAGCCAAGAAAGGACAGGCCCTCTTCACACCTTC.